The 5 T cell receptor beta chains below all came from one sample that was sequenced in a study of OX40 agonist ivuxolimab in advanced cancers. Data came from immunoSEQ multiplex PCR; TCRdb stores just in-frame clones and leaves some out. The sample has tens of thousands of clones, 80% to 85% seen once. This specimen consisted of CD4+ or CD8+ T cells sorted from blood, obtained in a trial of the OX40 agonist ivuxolimab. All receptors derive from an adult with an advanced solid tumor such as melanoma, head and neck, liver or kidney cancer.

This clone turned up a few times. Sequence at one end of the junction differs from germline and may be a read error. This rearrangement joins TRBV14 to TRBJ2-7; D tentatively fits TRBD1 or TRBD2 (5 bases each). The germline CDR1 and CDR2 sequences are SGHDN and FVKESK. The CDR3 totals 11 residues. The CDR3: CASSQGGARSF. In nucleotides, the CDR3 is TGTGCCAGCAGCCAAGGAGGGGCCAGGAGTTTC.

The chain links TRBV11-1 to TRBJ2-7; 9 nucleotides align to TRBD2. Per germline, CDR1 SGHAT and CDR2 FQDESV (reference sequence). The CDR3 is made up of 14 amino acids. With 2 bases clipped from V and 2 bases from J, the junction kept 1 base outside the gene matches. The CDR3 here is CASSLLAGTYEQYF. Written as DNA, the CDR3 is TGTGCCAGCAGCTTACTAGCGGGAACCTACGAGCAGTACTTC.

The rearrangement joins TRBV4-2 to TRBJ2-7, with a possible D match to TRBD2 (5 bases). The V end lost 1 base, the J end lost 6 bases, and 13 bases lay between the germline ends. The CDR3 covers 14 residues. Germline CDR1 LGHNA, CDR2 YNFKEQ. CDR3 DNA sequence: TGTGCCAGCAGCCAAGGTGACTATGAAGGCGAGCAGTACTTC. Amino acids: CASSQGDYEGEQYF.

The chain employs TRBV5-1 and TRBJ2-7; TRBD1 matches 10 bases. The V gene's germline CDR1 is SGHRS and CDR2 YFSETQ. This CDR3 is built from 18 residues. V lost 1 base and J lost 0; bases outside the gene matches: 10. CDR3 region: CASSLSRGTGESSYEQYF. CDR3 DNA: TGCGCCAGCAGCTTGTCAAGAGGGACAGGGGAAAGCTCCTACGAGCAGTACTTC.

V and J are TRBV13 and TRBJ2-3; 10 bases agree with TRBD2. With V trimmed by 5 bases and J by 5 bases, 10 bases remained unmatched. The V gene's germline CDR1 is PRHDT and CDR2 FYEKMQ (reference sequence). The CDR3 totals 16 residues. CDR3 sequence reads: CASSPVGSGRGDTQYF. In nucleotides, the CDR3 is TGTGCCAGCAGCCCCGTCGGCAGCGGGAGGGGAGATACGCAGTATTTT.